The TCR beta chain described here comes from a study of T cells in Graves' hyperthyroidism and ophthalmopathy. Study-level background: Peripheral blood collection took place at initial diagnosis, before any treatment. Study findings and constraints: The model made its ophthalmopathy prediction, and onset followed a median approximately six months later.

It was RNA transcripts that yielded the amplified TCR beta CDR3 regions. An initial round of RT-PCR targeting the TCR CDR3 relied on the HTBI primer set. One entry per CDR3 protein, called by TCRdb with MiXCR from the multiplex PCR reads. This table has about 400,000 distinct CDR3 sequences, more than 15% appearing once. Germline CDR1 MDHEN, CDR2 SYDVKM. The CDR3 is made up of 12 amino acids. V lost 7 bases and J lost 1, with 4 bases in between. Patients between 18 and 65 years old had hyperthyroidism, newly diagnosed and lasting under 2 months. Patients were excluded for uncontrolled infection, other autoimmune disease, pregnancy or lactation. This clonotype was found a few times. Its matching antigen is unknown.

The source material was blood. The chain recombines TRBV28 with TRBJ2-2; D not certain. This clonotype originated in a woman between 18 and 30 years old with Graves' hyperthyroidism that later progressed to Graves' ophthalmopathy. The CDR3 sequence: CASNQNTGELFF. The CDR3 DNA is TGTGCCAGCAACCAGAACACCGGGGAGCTGTTTTTT. The variable domain in full, completed from reference TRBV28 and TRBJ2-2, reads DVKVTQSSRYLVKRTGEKVFLECVQDMDHENMFWYRQDPGLGLRLIYFSYDVKMKEKGDIPEGYSVSREKKERFSLILESASTNQTSMYLCASNQNTGELFFGEGSRLTVL.